This T cell receptor beta chain was identified during a study of blood T cells in healthy people across ages. Between the trimmed V and J ends, which lost 2 bases and 4 bases, there was a span of 14 bases. Germline CDR1 and CDR2: LNHDA and SQIVND (reference sequence). The CDR3 consists of 15 residues. A second PCR, run for about 7 to 11 cycles, used a sample-barcoded 5' primer plus a J-beta primer mix. A single record per CDR3 protein comes from TCRdb applying MiXCR to the 5' RACE reads. In the table there are 1.5 million to 2 million distinct CDR3 sequences, 28% of which are singletons. The chain employs TRBV19 and TRBJ1-2, with no clear D. Source material: blood. The sequence derives from a woman aged 25 to 39 in good health. The CDR3 is CASSIWGGLGYGYTF. In nucleotides, the CDR3 is TGTGCCAGTAGTATATGGGGAGGCCTCGGCTATGGCTACACCTTC.